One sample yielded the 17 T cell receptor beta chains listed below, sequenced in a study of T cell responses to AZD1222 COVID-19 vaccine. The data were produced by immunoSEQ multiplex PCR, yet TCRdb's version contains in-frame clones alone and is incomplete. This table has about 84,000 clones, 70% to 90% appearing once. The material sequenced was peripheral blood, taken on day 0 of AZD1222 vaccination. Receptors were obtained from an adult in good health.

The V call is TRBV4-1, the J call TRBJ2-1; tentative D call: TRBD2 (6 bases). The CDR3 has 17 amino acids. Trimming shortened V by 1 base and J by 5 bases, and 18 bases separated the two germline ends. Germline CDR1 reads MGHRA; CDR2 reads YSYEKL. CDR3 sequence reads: CASSQVGTPGGDNEQFF. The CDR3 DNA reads TGCGCCAGCAGCCAAGTAGGGACCCCAGGAGGGGACAATGAGCAGTTCTTC.

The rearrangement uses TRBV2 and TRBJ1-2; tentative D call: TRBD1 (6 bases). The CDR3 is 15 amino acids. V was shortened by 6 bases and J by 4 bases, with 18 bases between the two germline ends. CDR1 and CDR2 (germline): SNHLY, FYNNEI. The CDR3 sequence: CASRPLPGASYGYTF. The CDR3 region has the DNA TGTGCCAGCAGGCCCCTACCGGGGGCATCCTATGGCTACACCTTC.

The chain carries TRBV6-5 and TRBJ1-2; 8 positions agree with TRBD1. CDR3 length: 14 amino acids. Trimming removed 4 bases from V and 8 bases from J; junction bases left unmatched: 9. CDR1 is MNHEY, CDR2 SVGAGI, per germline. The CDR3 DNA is TGTGCCAGCAGTTCCCGGGACAGGAGTCGCGGCTACACCTTC. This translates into CASSSRDRSRGYTF.

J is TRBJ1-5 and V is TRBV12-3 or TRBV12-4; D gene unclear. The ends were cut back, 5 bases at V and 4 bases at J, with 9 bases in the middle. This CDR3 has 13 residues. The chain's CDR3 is CASSRTGNQPQHF. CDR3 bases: TGTGCCAGCAGTCGGACGGGAAATCAGCCCCAGCATTTT.

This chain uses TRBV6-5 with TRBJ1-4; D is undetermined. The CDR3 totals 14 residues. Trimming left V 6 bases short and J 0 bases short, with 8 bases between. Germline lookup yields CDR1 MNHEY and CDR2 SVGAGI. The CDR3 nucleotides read TGTGCCAGCAGCCTAGCCACAACTAATGAAAAACTGTTTTTT. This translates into CASSLATTNEKLFF.

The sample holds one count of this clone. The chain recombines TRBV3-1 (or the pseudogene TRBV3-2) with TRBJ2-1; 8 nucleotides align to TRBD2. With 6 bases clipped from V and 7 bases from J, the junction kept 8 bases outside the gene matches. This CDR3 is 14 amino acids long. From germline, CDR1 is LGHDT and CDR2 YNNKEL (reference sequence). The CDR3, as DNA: TGTGCCAGCAGGGGGAGACTAGCGACAAATGAGCAGTTCTTC. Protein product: CASRGRLATNEQFF.

The CDR3: CSARRGYEQYF. The DNA of the CDR3 is TGCAGTGCTAGAAGGGGCTACGAGCAGTACTTC. The rearrangement links TRBV20-1 to TRBJ2-7; D might be TRBD1 (5 bases). V lost 2 bases, J lost 3 bases, and 5 bases lay in between. The CDR3 has 11 amino acids. Germline CDR1 is DFQATT and CDR2 is SNEGSKA (reference sequence).

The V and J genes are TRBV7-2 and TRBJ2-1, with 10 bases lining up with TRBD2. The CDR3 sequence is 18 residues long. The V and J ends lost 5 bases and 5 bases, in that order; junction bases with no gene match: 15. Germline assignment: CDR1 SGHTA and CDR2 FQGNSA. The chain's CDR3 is CASSLQSHGLAADNEQFF. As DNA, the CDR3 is TGTGCCAGCAGCCTCCAGTCCCATGGACTAGCGGCTGACAATGAGCAGTTCTTC.

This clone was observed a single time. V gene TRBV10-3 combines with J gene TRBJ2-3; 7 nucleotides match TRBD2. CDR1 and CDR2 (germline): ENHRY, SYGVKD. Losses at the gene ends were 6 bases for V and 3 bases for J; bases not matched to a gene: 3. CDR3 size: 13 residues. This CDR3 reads CAISLADTDTQYF. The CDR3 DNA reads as TGTGCCATCAGCCTAGCGGATACAGATACGCAGTATTTT.

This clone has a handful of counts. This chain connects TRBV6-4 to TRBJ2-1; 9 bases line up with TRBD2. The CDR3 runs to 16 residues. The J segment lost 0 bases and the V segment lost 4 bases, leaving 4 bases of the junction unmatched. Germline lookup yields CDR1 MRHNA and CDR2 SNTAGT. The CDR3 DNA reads TGTGCCAGCAGTGTAGCTAGCGGGGCCTCCTACAATGAGCAGTTCTTC. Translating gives CASSVASGASYNEQFF.

CDR3 loop: CASRGTGTSSNQPQHF. Written as DNA, the CDR3 is TGTGCCAGCAGGGGTACAGGGACTTCTAGCAATCAGCCCCAGCATTTT. This sequence joins TRBV2 and TRBJ1-5, with D possibly TRBD1 on 6 matching bases. The CDR3 runs 16 residues. Germline CDR1 SNHLY, CDR2 FYNNEI. The V end lost 6 bases, the J end lost 0 bases, and 15 bases lay between the germline ends.

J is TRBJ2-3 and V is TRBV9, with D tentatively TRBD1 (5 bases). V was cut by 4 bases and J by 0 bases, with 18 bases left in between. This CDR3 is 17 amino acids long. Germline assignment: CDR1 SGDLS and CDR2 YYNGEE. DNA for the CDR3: TGTGCCAGCAGCTCAGAGGCCGCAGGGATGAGCACAGATACGCAGTATTTT. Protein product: CASSSEAAGMSTDTQYF. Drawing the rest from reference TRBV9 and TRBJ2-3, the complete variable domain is DSGVTQTPKHLITATGQRVTLRCSPRSGDLSVYWYQQSLDQGLQFLIQYYNGEERAKGNILERFSAQQFPDLHSELNLSSLELGDSALYFCASSSEAAGMSTDTQYFGPGTRLTVL.

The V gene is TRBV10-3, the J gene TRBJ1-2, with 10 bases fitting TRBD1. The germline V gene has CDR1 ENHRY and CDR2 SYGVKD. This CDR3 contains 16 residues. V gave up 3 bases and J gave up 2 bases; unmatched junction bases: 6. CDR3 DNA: TGTGCCATCAGTGACCGGGACAGGGGCGCCAACTATGGCTACACCTTC. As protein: CAISDRDRGANYGYTF.

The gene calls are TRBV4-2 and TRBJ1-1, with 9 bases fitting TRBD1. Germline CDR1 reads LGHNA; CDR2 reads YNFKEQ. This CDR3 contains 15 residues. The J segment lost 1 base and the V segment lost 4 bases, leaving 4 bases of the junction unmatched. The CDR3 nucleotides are TGTGCCAGCAGCCTTATGACAGGGGGGAACACTGAAGCTTTCTTT. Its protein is CASSLMTGGNTEAFF.

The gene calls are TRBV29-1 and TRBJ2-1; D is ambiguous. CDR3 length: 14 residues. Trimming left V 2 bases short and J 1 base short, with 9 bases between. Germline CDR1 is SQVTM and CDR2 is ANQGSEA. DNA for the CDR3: TGCAGCGTTGAACCGCGATCATCCTACAATGAGCAGTTCTTC. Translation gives CSVEPRSSYNEQFF.

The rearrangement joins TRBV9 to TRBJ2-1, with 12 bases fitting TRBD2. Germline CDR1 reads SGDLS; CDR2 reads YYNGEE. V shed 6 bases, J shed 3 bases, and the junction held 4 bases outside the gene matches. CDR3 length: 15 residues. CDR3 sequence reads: CASNPSGRVYNEQFF. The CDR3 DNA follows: TGTGCCAGCAACCCTAGCGGGAGGGTCTACAATGAGCAGTTCTTC.

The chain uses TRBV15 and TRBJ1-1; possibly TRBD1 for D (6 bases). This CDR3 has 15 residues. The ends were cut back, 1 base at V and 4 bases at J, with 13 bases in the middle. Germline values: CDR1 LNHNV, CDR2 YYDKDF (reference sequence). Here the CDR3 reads CATSRGFRGRTEAFF. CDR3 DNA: TGTGCCACCAGCAGAGGCTTCAGGGGTCGCACTGAAGCTTTCTTT.